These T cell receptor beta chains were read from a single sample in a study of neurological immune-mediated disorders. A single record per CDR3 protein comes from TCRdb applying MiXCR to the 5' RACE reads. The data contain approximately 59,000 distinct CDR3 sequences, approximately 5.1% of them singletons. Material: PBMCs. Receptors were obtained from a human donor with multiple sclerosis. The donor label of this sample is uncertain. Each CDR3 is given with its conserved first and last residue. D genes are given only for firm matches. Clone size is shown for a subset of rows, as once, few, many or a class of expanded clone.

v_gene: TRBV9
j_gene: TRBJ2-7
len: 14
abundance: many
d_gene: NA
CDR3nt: TGTGCCAGCAGCGGGGGGGGGACAGGCTACGAGCAGTACTTC
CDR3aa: CASSGGGTGYEQYF

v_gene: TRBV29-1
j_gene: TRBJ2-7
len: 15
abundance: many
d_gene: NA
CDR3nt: TGCAGCGTTTCTCCGGACAGTCTCAGCTCCTACGAGCAGTACTTC
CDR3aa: CSVSPDSLSSYEQYF

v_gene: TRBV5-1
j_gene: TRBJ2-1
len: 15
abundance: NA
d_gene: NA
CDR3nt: TGCGCCAGCAGCTCCTCCAGGCACTACTACAATGAGCAGTTCTTC
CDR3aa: CASSSSRHYYNEQFF

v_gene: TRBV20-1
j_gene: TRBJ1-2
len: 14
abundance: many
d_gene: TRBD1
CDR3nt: TGCAGTGCTAGCCGGGACAGGGGCGACTATGGCTACACCTTC
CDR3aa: CSASRDRGDYGYTF

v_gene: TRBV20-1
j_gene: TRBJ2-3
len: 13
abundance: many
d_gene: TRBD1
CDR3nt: TGCAGTGCTTTCCAGGGGGTCTCCGATACGCAGTATTTT
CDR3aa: CSAFQGVSDTQYF

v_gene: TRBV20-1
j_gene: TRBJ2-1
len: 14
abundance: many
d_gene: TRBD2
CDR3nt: TGCAGTGCTCAACCCCCTAGCGGGGGGGTAGAGCAGTTCTTC
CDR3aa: CSAQPPSGGVEQFF

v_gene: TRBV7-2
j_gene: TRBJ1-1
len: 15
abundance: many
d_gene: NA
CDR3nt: TGTGCCAGCAGCCTCCGCGGGGGAGGGAACACTGAAGCTTTCTTT
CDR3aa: CASSLRGGGNTEAFF

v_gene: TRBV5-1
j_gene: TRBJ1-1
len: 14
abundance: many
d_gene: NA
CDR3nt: TGCGCCAGCAGCTTGCGACAAACGAACACTGAAGCTTTCTTT
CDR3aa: CASSLRQTNTEAFF

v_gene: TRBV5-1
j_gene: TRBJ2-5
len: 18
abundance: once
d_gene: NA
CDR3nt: TGCGCCAGCAGCTTGGCTGAGGGGCATGGGGCCGACCAAGAGACCCAGTACTTC
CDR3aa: CASSLAEGHGADQETQYF

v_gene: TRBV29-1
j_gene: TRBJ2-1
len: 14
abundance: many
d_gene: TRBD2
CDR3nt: TGCAGCGCCCAGACTAGCGGGGGGGACAATGAGCAGTTCTTC
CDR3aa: CSAQTSGGDNEQFF

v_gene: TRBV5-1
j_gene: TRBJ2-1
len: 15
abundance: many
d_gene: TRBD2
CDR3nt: TGCGCCAGCAGCTCTCCGGGACTAGCATTGAATGAGCAGTTCTTC
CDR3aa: CASSSPGLALNEQFF

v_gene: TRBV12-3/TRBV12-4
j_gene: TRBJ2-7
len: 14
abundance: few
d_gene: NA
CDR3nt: TGTGCCAGCAGTTTCACAATAGGTGCCTACGAGCAGTACTTC
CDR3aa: CASSFTIGAYEQYF

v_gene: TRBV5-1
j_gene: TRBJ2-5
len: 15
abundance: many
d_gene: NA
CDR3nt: TGCGCCAGCAGTCTTCTTGAGCCAAAGGAAGAGACCCAGTACTTC
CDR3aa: CASSLLEPKEETQYF

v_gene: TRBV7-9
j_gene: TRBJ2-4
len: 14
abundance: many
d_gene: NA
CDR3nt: TGTGCCAGCAGCTTAGGGGAAACCAAAAACATTCAGTACTTC
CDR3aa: CASSLGETKNIQYF

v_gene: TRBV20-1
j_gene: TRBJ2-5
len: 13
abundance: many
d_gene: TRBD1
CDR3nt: TGCAGTGCTCGGGACAGGGGGAGAGAGACCCAGTACTTC
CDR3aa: CSARDRGRETQYF

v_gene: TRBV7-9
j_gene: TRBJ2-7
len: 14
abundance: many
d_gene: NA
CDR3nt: TGTGCCAGCAGTCTCAGTACCGTGTCCTACGAGCAGTACTTC
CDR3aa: CASSLSTVSYEQYF

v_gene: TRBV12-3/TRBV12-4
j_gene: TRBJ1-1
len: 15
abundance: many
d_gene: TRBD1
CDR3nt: TGTGCCAGCAGAGAACAGGGGGTAGGGTCCACTGAAGCTTTCTTT
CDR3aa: CASREQGVGSTEAFF